This TCR beta chain came from a study of cytomegalovirus exposure and HLA in healthy donors. Study-level results: Judged likely to be a sequencing artifact was a cluster of highly shared sequence variants. There were three CMV-associated chains whose specificity for CMV antigens was confirmed in vitro.

Regarding this clone: Its antigen is undetermined.

PCR used 60 Vbeta primers and 13 Jbeta primers. TCRdb keeps only in-frame clones here, not all; method: immunoSEQ multiplex PCR. The sample gives about 150,000 clones, roughly four fifths of which show up once; around 5% is in the top ten. Trimming cost V 5 bases and J 0 bases, with 9 bases left between them. The CDR3 spans 13 residues. The V gene's germline CDR1 is SGHRS and CDR2 YFSETQ. As for the donors, each was a healthy bone marrow donor. V gene TRBV5-1 combines with J gene TRBJ2-7; D is possibly TRBD1 (5 bases). This clonotype originated in a man between 18 and 35 years old in good health and CMV-seronegative. The sample comprised PBMCs. CDR3 region: CASRQDSSYEQYF. The DNA of the CDR3 is TGCGCCAGCAGACAGGATTCCTCCTACGAGCAGTACTTC.